This entry describes one T cell receptor (beta chain). Its antigen remains unidentified. Processed graft tissue released its intraepithelial and lamina propria lymphocytes. This sample was included in a study of graft-versus-host responses after intestinal transplantation. Study details: Each recipient received a multivisceral, liver-intestinal, or isolated intestinal graft. All recipients were given anti-thymocyte globulin induction, and tacrolimus and steroids were then administered for 3 to 4 years.

Germline CDR1 SNHLY, CDR2 FYNNEI. V was clipped by 7 bases and J by 8 bases, with 12 bases between them. The length of the CDR3 is 12 residues. General study points: Recipient marrow held GvH clones, some first seen in ileum or blood. HvG clone declines early post-transplant were associated with peak circulating GvH levels.

Method: immunoSEQ multiplex PCR; TCRdb's copy keeps in-frame clones and lacks some. Among more than 1,500 clones listed, roughly nine tenths were seen once. Sequenced here: ileum tissue, sampled almost 70 days after transplant. This TCR was recovered from a human patient who received an intestinal transplant, so some T cells may come from the graft donor. The chain has TRBV2 and TRBJ2-1; a weak D match, TRBD1 (6 bases). The CDR3 sequence is CASIGQPYEQFF. The CDR3 nucleotides are TGTGCCAGCATAGGACAGCCTTATGAGCAGTTCTTC.